This TCR beta chain was identified during a study of vaccination effects on CD4 cells after COVID-19. Study outcomes and limitations: Long after vaccination, the clones induced by infection and by vaccine shrank markedly in size. Convalescent patients in the study were few, and early post-infection timepoints were absent.

This clone was recorded once. Its antigen is undetermined. Pools of viral peptides were used by the ViraFEST assay to expand antigen-specific CD4+ T cells ahead of sequencing. Upon completion of 10 to 11 days in culture, CD4+ T cells were isolated. Vaccination of participants consisted of two doses of either the BNT162b2 or mRNA-1273 vaccine. IL-2 medium was substituted for half the medium on days 3 and 7. Clones were sequenced by immunoSEQ multiplex PCR, and TCRdb holds only the in-frame ones, with some missing. The sample lists fewer than 35,000 clones, roughly 80% occurring once. The specimen comprised CD4+ T cells from PBMCs cultured with HCoV-229E spike peptides, sampled after COVID-19 vaccination. This sequence was found in a human donor who received a COVID-19 vaccine.

The CDR3 DNA reads as TGTGCCAGTAGTATGGGACAGGGTTGGTCCGGGGAGCTGTTTTTT. This translates into CASSMGQGWSGELFF. The chain couples TRBV19 to TRBJ2-2; 9 bases match TRBD1. Germline V gene sequence: CDR1 LNHDA, CDR2 SQIVND (reference sequence). V lost 3 bases, J lost 6 bases, and 5 bases stayed unmatched. The CDR3 covers 15 residues.